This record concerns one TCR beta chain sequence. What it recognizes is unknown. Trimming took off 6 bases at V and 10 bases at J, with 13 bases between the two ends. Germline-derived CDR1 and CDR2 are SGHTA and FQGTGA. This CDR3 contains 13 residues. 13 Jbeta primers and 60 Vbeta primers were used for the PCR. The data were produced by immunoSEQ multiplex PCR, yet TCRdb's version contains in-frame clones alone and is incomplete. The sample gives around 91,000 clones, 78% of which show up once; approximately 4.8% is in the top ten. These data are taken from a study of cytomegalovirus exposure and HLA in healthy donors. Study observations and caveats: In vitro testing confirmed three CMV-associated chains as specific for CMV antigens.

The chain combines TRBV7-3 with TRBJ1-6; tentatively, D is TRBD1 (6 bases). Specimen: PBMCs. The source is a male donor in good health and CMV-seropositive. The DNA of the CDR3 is TGTGCCAGCAGACAGGGCCTTGGGTCACCCCTCCACTTT. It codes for CASRQGLGSPLHF.